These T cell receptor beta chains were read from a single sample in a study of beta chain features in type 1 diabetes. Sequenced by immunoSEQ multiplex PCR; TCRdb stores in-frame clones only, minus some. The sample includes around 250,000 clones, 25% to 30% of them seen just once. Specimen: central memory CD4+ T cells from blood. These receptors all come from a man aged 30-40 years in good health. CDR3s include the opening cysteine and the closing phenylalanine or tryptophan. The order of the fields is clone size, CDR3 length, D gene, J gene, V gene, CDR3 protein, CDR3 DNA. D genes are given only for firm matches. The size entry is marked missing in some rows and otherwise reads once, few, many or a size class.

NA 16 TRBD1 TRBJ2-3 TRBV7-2 CASSLEGRGRSDTQYF TGTGCCAGCAGCTTAGAGGGCAGGGGGCGATCAGATACGCAGTATTTT
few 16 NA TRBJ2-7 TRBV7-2 CASSRRRTSSSYEQYF TGTGCCAGCAGCCGGAGGAGGACGTCTAGCTCCTACGAGCAGTACTTC
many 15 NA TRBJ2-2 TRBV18 CASSPPYRDTGELFF TGTGCCAGCTCACCACCCTACAGGGACACCGGGGAGCTGTTTTTT
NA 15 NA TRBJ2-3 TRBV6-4 CASSDSGHPGNTQYF TGTGCCAGCAGTGACTCGGGACATCCGGGTAATACGCAGTATTTT
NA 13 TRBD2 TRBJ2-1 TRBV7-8 CASSPHGLGEQFF TGTGCCAGCAGCCCGCACGGACTAGGAGAGCAGTTCTTC
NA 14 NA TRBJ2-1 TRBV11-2 CASSLAELVSEQFF TGTGCCAGCAGCTTAGCCGAGTTAGTTAGTGAGCAGTTCTTC
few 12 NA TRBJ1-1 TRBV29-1 CSVEGLHTEAFF TGCAGCGTTGAAGGGCTCCACACTGAAGCTTTCTTT
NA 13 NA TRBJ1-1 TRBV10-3 CAISVSKNTEAFF TGTGCCATCAGTGTAAGCAAGAACACTGAAGCTTTCTTT
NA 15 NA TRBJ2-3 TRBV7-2 CASSSRGGYTDTQYF TGTGCCAGCAGTTCCAGGGGAGGCTACACAGATACGCAGTATTTT
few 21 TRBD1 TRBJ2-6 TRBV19 CASSIRGGVNTNPSGANVLTF TGTGCCAGTAGTATCAGAGGGGGCGTTAACACAAACCCCTCTGGGGCCAACGTCCTGACTTTC
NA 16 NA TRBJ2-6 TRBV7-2 CASSLAWSAGANVLTF TGTGCCAGCAGCTTAGCGTGGTCAGCCGGGGCCAACGTCCTGACTTTC
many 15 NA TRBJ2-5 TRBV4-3 CASSHLVGYQETQYF TGCGCCAGCAGCCATCTCGTAGGGTACCAAGAGACCCAGTACTTC
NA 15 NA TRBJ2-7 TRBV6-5 CASSSAGGGDYEQYF TGTGCCAGCAGTTCGGCGGGCGGGGGCGACTACGAGCAGTACTTC
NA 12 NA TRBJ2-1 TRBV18 CASSPPYSKQFF TGTGCCAGCTCACCACCGTATAGCAAGCAGTTCTTC
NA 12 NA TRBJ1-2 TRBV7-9 CASSSFDDGYTF TGTGCCAGCAGCTCTTTCGATGATGGCTACACCTTC
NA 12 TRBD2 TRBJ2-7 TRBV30 CARSGRFDEQYF TGTGCCCGTAGCGGGAGGTTCGACGAGCAGTACTTC
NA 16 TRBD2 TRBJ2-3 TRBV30 CAWSRLAGGSGDTQYF TGTGCCTGGAGTCGACTAGCGGGAGGCTCTGGAGATACGCAGTATTTT
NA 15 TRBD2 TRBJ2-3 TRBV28 CASRPGGETTDTQYF TGTGCCAGCAGACCCGGGGGGGAGACGACAGATACGCAGTATTTT
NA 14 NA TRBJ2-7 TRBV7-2 CASSYSGSSYEQYF TGTGCCAGCAGCTACTCAGGAAGCTCCTACGAGCAGTACTTC
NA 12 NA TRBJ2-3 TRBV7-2 CASSLAGHPGHF TGTGCCAGCAGCTTAGCCGGACACCCCGGCCATTTT
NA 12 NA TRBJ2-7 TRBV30 CAWSEQGYEQYF TGTGCCTGGAGTGAGCAGGGATACGAGCAGTACTTC
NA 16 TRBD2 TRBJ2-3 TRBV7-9 CASSLMAGVLTDTQYF TGTGCCAGCAGCTTAATGGCGGGGGTACTCACAGATACGCAGTATTTT
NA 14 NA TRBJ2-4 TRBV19 CASSIGAAVDIQYF TGTGCCAGTAGTATAGGGGCAGCTGTTGACATTCAGTACTTC
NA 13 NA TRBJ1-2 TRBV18 CASYTMGAGGYTF TGTGCCAGCTATACTATGGGGGCTGGCGGCTACACCTTC
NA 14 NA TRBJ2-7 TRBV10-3 CAISERLPTYEQYF TGTGCCATCAGTGAAAGGCTACCCACCTACGAGCAGTACTTC
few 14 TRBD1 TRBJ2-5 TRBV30 CAWSVGTVQETQYF TGTGCCTGGAGTGTGGGGACAGTCCAAGAGACCCAGTACTTC
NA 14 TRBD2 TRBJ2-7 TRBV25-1 CASSELGGAYEQYF TGTGCCAGCAGTGAACTCGGGGGGGCCTACGAGCAGTACTTC
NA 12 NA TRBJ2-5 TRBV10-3 CAISEESKTQYF TGTGCCATCAGTGAAGAATCAAAGACCCAGTACTTC
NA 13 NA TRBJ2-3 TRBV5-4 CASSDRSTDTQYF TGTGCCAGCAGCGACCGTAGCACAGATACGCAGTATTTT
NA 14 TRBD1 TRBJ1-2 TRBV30 CAWGRGQGPYGYTF TGTGCCTGGGGGAGGGGACAGGGTCCCTATGGCTACACCTTC
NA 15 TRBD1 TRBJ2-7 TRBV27 CASSPRDRDVGEQYF TGTGCCAGCAGTCCCCGGGACAGGGACGTAGGAGAGCAGTACTTC
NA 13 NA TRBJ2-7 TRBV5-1 CASSLEGYHEQYF TGCGCCAGCAGCTTGGAGGGGTACCACGAGCAGTACTTC
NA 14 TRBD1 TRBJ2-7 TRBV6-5 CASSSPDRAYEQYF TGTGCCAGCAGTTCCCCGGACAGGGCCTACGAGCAGTACTTC
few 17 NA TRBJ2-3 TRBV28 CASSHIPGRGATDTQYF TGTGCCAGCAGTCATATCCCAGGGAGAGGGGCCACAGATACGCAGTATTTT
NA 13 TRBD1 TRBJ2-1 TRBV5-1 CASSMGQYNEQFF TGCGCCAGCAGCATGGGACAGTACAATGAGCAGTTCTTC
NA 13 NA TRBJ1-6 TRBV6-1 CASSERAGSPLHF TGTGCCAGCAGTGAACGGGCTGGATCACCCCTCCACTTT
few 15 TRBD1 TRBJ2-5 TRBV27 CASSPGQGARKTQYF TGTGCCAGCAGCCCGGGACAGGGGGCAAGGAAGACCCAGTACTTC
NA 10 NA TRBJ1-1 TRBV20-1 CSALDTEAFF TGCAGTGCCCTTGACACTGAAGCTTTCTTT
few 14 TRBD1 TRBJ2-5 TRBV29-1 CSVGSIRGSETQYF TGCAGCGTGGGGTCAATCAGGGGGTCGGAGACCCAGTACTTC
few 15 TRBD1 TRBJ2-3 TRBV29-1 CSAAPGRGPADTQYF TGCAGCGCTGCCCCGGGCAGGGGGCCGGCAGATACGCAGTATTTT
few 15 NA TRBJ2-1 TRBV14 CASSQDRIETNEQFF TGTGCCAGCAGCCAAGATAGGATCGAGACGAATGAGCAGTTCTTC
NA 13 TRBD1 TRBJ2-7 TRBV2 CASSGTGNHEQYF TGTGCCAGCAGTGGGACAGGGAACCACGAGCAGTACTTC